These T cell receptor beta chains were read from a single sample in a study of T cell changes during pregnancy in multiple sclerosis. Some clones are missing from TCRdb's copy, which holds only in-frame ones; the method was immunoSEQ multiplex PCR. The sample has about 31,000 clones, around nine tenths seen once. Sequences were derived from CD8+ T cells from peripheral blood mononuclear cells, sampled in the second trimester of pregnancy. These receptors all come from a female donor with multiple sclerosis, enrolled in a pregnancy study. CDR3s include the opening cysteine and the closing phenylalanine or tryptophan. The D gene is left open where the match is weak. Size is omitted from some rows. Given values are once, few, many or a class for expanded clones.

V gene	J gene	D gene	clone size	CDR3 DNA	CDR3 protein
TRBV19	TRBJ2-1	TRBD2	.	TGTGCCAGTAGTATTTCTGGAGACGTATGGCTAGCGGGAGGGCCGAATGAGCAGTTCTTC	CASSISGDVWLAGGPNEQFF
TRBV5-4	TRBJ2-4	TRBD2	.	TGTGCCAGCAGCCCCGCGGGACTAGCGGAAAACATTCAGTACTTC	CASSPAGLAENIQYF
TRBV10-3	TRBJ2-7	TRBD1	.	TGTGCCATCAGGCAGGGGGCGTACGAGCAGTACTTC	CAIRQGAYEQYF
TRBV27	TRBJ2-7	TRBD2	.	TGTGCCAGCAGTATTGGTAGCGGGATTATTGGCTACGAGCAGTACTTC	CASSIGSGIIGYEQYF
TRBV28	TRBJ2-7	.	.	TGTGCCACCACGGACAGAAGATCCTACGAGCAGTACTTC	CATTDRRSYEQYF
TRBV6-7	TRBJ1-2	TRBD1	.	TGTGCCAGCAGTTTTACACATGGGGGACAGGAGAGTGGCTACACCTTC	CASSFTHGGQESGYTF
TRBV5-4	TRBJ1-1	.	.	TGTGCCAGCAGCTTTTCTAACACTGAAGCTTTCTTT	CASSFSNTEAFF
TRBV7-7	TRBJ1-3	TRBD1	.	TGTGCCAGCAGCATTAGGACAGGGATTGGAAACACCATATATTTT	CASSIRTGIGNTIYF
TRBV4-3	TRBJ2-7	TRBD1	.	TGCGCCAGCAGCCAATGGGACAGAGACTCCTACGAGCAGTACTTC	CASSQWDRDSYEQYF
TRBV6-6	TRBJ2-7	.	.	TGTGCCAGCCAGGGGGGACCCGAGCAGTACTTC	CASQGGPEQYF
TRBV28	TRBJ2-2	.	few	TGTGCCAGCAGTTTATTTCGGGCGAACACCGGGGAGCTGTTTTTT	CASSLFRANTGELFF
TRBV5-5	TRBJ2-5	TRBD1	.	TGTGCCAGCAGGACGAGAGGACAGGGAAAAGAGACCCAGTACTTC	CASRTRGQGKETQYF
TRBV19	TRBJ2-1	TRBD1	.	TGTGCCAGTAGTATCGCCTGGACAGGGGCCATCTACAATGAGCAGTTCTTC	CASSIAWTGAIYNEQFF
TRBV10-2	TRBJ1-2	.	.	TGCGCCAGCCAGGGCAGTACTTTCTATGGCTACACCTTC	CASQGSTFYGYTF
TRBV7-9	TRBJ2-3	TRBD2	.	TGTGCCAGCAGCCCCCTGACTAGCGGCACAGATACGCAGTATTTT	CASSPLTSGTDTQYF